The 20 T cell receptor beta chains reported below all come from one sample, sequenced in a study of T cells in Graves' hyperthyroidism and ophthalmopathy. TCR beta CDR3 region amplification was performed from RNA transcripts. The study used the HTBI primer set for a first-round RT-PCR of the TCR CDR3. TCRdb passed the multiplex PCR reads through MiXCR, listing each CDR3 protein once. The sample lists roughly 250,000 distinct CDR3 sequences, roughly 20% occurring once. Sequenced sample: blood. All receptors come from a man aged 25 to 40 with Graves' ophthalmopathy.

This clonotype was picked up many times. The rearrangement joins TRBV7-8 to TRBJ1-5; D is perhaps TRBD1 (5 bases). The germline V and J ends were trimmed by 5 bases and 1 base, with 12 bases remaining between them. There are 15 residues in the CDR3. Germline V lookup: CDR1 SGHVS, CDR2 FQNEAQ. This CDR3 is CASSQQWGSNQPQHF. The CDR3, as DNA: TGTGCCAGCAGCCAGCAGTGGGGCAGCAATCAGCCCCAGCATTTT.

This clonotype has at least ten counts. J is TRBJ1-1 and V is TRBV6-1; D possibly corresponds to TRBD1 (6 bases). This CDR3 is 17 amino acids long. CDR1 MNHNS and CDR2 SASEGT come from the germline V gene. The germline V and J ends were trimmed by 6 bases and 3 bases, with 23 bases remaining between them. The CDR3: CASRRHDRSGADTEAFF. The CDR3 bases are TGTGCCAGCAGAAGACACGACCGTTCGGGGGCTGACACTGAAGCTTTCTTT.

In its sample, this clonotype was seen a few times. The gene calls are TRBV7-3 and TRBJ2-3; no clear D gene. The CDR3 length is 12 residues. Trimming shortened V by 4 bases and J by 5 bases, and 7 bases separated the two germline ends. Germline CDR1 is SGHTA and CDR2 is FQGTGA. In DNA form, the CDR3 reads TGTGCCAGCAGCTCACCCCAAGATACGCAGTATTTT. Its translation: CASSSPQDTQYF.

This clonotype was recorded many times. The chain recombines TRBV11-2 with TRBJ1-1, with 9 bases lining up with TRBD1. CDR1 and CDR2 from the germline V gene are SGHAT and FQNNGV. V shed 5 bases and J 5 bases; nucleotides not matched to a gene: 12. This CDR3 has 16 residues. The CDR3 is CASSPREGQGWTEAFF. CDR3 in DNA: TGTGCCAGCAGCCCACGGGAGGGACAGGGATGGACTGAAGCTTTCTTT.

Concerning this clonotype itself: The CDR3 carries no conserved terminal phenylalanine or tryptophan, so it likely arises from a read error. DNA of the CDR3: TGCGCCAGCAGCTGGACTAACACCGGGGAGCTGTTTCTT. Protein sequence: CASSWTNTGELFL. The gene calls are TRBV5-1 and TRBJ2-2; TRBD2 might be the D (5 bases). The CDR3 spans 13 residues. CDR1 and CDR2 from the germline V gene are SGHRS and YFSETQ. V lost 3 bases and J 2 bases, leaving 5 bases between the germline ends.

The chain recombines TRBV7-2 with TRBJ2-5; possibly TRBD1 for D (6 bases). V lost 5 bases to trimming and J lost 4 bases, with 20 bases between them. CDR1 SGHTA and CDR2 FQGNSA come from the germline V gene. There are 16 residues in the CDR3. In nucleotides, the CDR3 is TGTGCCAGCAGCCCTACTGGGGGCGGAGGCCCAGAGACCCAGTACTTC. Protein sequence: CASSPTGGGGPETQYF.

A single count supports this clonotype. The chain has TRBV2 and TRBJ1-5; maybe TRBD1 (6 bases). V was shortened by 6 bases and J by 2 bases, with 8 bases between the two germline ends. In germline, CDR1 is SNHLY, CDR2 FYNNEI. The CDR3 is 13 residues long. The CDR3 sequence is CASRYRGNQPQHF. In DNA form, the CDR3 reads TGTGCCAGCAGGTACAGGGGCAATCAGCCCCAGCATTTT.

This clonotype was seen more than once but under ten times. The junction departs from germline at one end; a sequencing error may be responsible. The CDR3: CSAEEGSSGSANYGYTF. The DNA of the CDR3 is TGCAGCGCTGAAGAGGGGAGTAGCGGGTCCGCTAACTATGGCTACACCTTC. The rearrangement joins TRBV29-1 to TRBJ1-2; weak D call: TRBD1 (5 bases). The V gene's germline CDR1 is SQVTM and CDR2 ANQGSEA. CDR3 length: 17 residues. Full variable domain (remainder filled in from reference TRBV29-1 and TRBJ1-2): SAVISQKPSRDICQRGTSLTIQCQVDSQVTMMFWYRQQPGQSLTLIATANQGSEATYESGFVIDKFPISRPNLTFSTLTVSNMSPEDSSIYLCSAEEGSSGSANYGYTFGSGTRLTVV.

This clonotype has ten or more counts. This rearrangement joins TRBV12-3 or TRBV12-4 to TRBJ2-7; D is uncertain. The length of the CDR3 is 15 residues. V lost 3 bases and J 4 bases, leaving 16 bases between the germline ends. CDR3 protein: CASSFGDHAIYEQYF. The CDR3 DNA follows: TGTGCCAGCAGTTTTGGAGATCACGCGATTTACGAGCAGTACTTC.

The gene calls are TRBV6-2 or TRBV6-3 and TRBJ1-1; 8 bases map to TRBD1. Germline CDR1 is MNHEY and CDR2 is SVGEGT. With V trimmed by 4 bases and J by 4 bases, 8 bases remained unmatched. CDR3 length: 15 amino acids. The CDR3, as DNA: TGTGCCAGCAGTTCCCTCCTCAGGGGGCCCACTGAAGCTTTCTTT. Encoded protein: CASSSLLRGPTEAFF.

The sample holds a few counts of this clonotype. J is TRBJ2-5 and V is TRBV29-1; D is undetermined. The germline V and J ends were trimmed by 1 base and 1 base, with 4 bases remaining between them. There are 12 residues in the CDR3. CDR1 SQVTM and CDR2 ANQGSEA come from the germline V gene. CDR3 in amino acids: CSVEASQETQYF. The CDR3 bases are TGCAGCGTTGAAGCTAGCCAAGAGACCCAGTACTTC. Full variable domain (rest looked up from reference TRBV29-1 and TRBJ2-5): SAVISQKPSRDICQRGTSLTIQCQVDSQVTMMFWYRQQPGQSLTLIATANQGSEATYESGFVIDKFPISRPNLTFSTLTVSNMSPEDSSIYLCSVEASQETQYFGPGTRLLVL.

This clonotype has only a few counts. This chain uses TRBV11-1 with TRBJ2-1; D might be TRBD2 (6 bases). This CDR3 region has 15 residues. V was clipped by 6 bases and J by 5 bases, with 17 bases between them. Germline CDR1 SGHAT, CDR2 FQDESV (reference sequence). CDR3 residues: CASSYLGGLDNEQFF. The CDR3 DNA sequence: TGTGCCAGCAGTTACCTGGGGGGACTCGACAATGAGCAGTTCTTC.

This clonotype appeared many times. The V gene is TRBV5-1, the J gene TRBJ1-2; D ambiguous. The CDR3 contains 12 residues. Germline V gene data show CDR1 as SGHRS and CDR2 as YFSETQ. V was shortened by 5 bases and J by 8 bases, with 13 bases between the two germline ends. The CDR3: CASSEEGSGYTF. The DNA of the CDR3 is TGCGCCAGCAGTGAGGAAGGGAGCGGCTACACCTTC. Full variable domain (missing parts from reference TRBV5-1 and TRBJ1-2): KAGVTQTPRYLIKTRGQQVTLSCSPISGHRSVSWYQQTPGQGLQFLFEYFSETQRNKGNFPGRFSGRQFSNSRSEMNVSTLELGDSALYLCASSEEGSGYTFGSGTRLTVV.

Ten or more counts support this clonotype. The rearrangement uses TRBV11-3 and TRBJ2-3; 7 bases fit TRBD2. The CDR3 contains 17 residues. Germline lookup yields CDR1 SGHNT and CDR2 YENEEA. V lost 3 bases and J lost 3; bases outside the gene matches: 12. This chain's CDR3 is CASSLGARREKTDTQYF. For the CDR3, the DNA is TGTGCCAGCAGCTTGGGCGCTCGGCGGGAGAAAACAGATACGCAGTATTTT. Full variable domain (outside the CDR3, taken from reference TRBV11-3 and TRBJ2-3): EAGVVQSPRYKIIEKKQPVAFWCNPISGHNTLYWYLQNLGQGPELLIRYENEEAVDDSQLPKDRFSAERLKGVDSTLKIQPAELGDSAVYLCASSLGARREKTDTQYFGPGTRLTVL.

This sequence joins TRBV11-1 and TRBJ2-2, with D perhaps matching TRBD2 (6 bases). Deletions cut 4 bases from V and 7 bases from J, with 16 bases between. The CDR3 length is 15 residues. Germline V CDR1 and CDR2: SGHAT, FQDESV (reference sequence). For the CDR3, the DNA is TGTGCCAGCAGCTGGAGGGACCGCTCAAGCGGGGAGCTGTTTTTT. Amino acid sequence: CASSWRDRSSGELFF.

The table lists this clonotype with a few counts. The chain carries TRBV9 and TRBJ2-5, with a weak D call TRBD2 (6 bases). This CDR3 has 17 amino acids. V lost 4 bases to trimming and J lost 4 bases, with 23 bases between them. Germline loops: CDR1 SGDLS, CDR2 YYNGEE. The CDR3 loop reads CASSPPLGGIGGETQYF. CDR3 DNA: TGTGCCAGCAGCCCACCCCTTGGCGGGATTGGGGGAGAGACCCAGTACTTC.

Many counts were recorded for this clonotype. The chain is built from TRBV30 and TRBJ1-1, with D possibly being TRBD1 (6 bases). From germline, CDR1 is GTSNPN and CDR2 SVGIG (reference sequence). The CDR3 loop spans 14 amino acids. Trimming removed 3 bases from V and 1 base from J, with 12 bases in between. The CDR3 spells CAWRQGLANTEAFF. CDR3 bases: TGTGCCTGGAGGCAGGGGTTGGCGAACACTGAAGCTTTCTTT.

This clonotype was observed a few times. The chain joins TRBV10-3 to TRBJ1-4; D call uncertain. The germline V gene encodes CDR1 ENHRY and CDR2 SYGVKD. The V and J ends lost 0 bases and 3 bases respectively, with 11 bases between them. The CDR3 totals 16 residues. The CDR3 sequence: CAISESRGRANEKLFF. In DNA form, the CDR3 reads TGTGCCATCAGTGAGTCTAGAGGGCGAGCTAATGAAAAACTGTTTTTT.

There are a few counts of this clonotype. The rearrangement joins TRBV6-9 to TRBJ1-2; 8 bases match TRBD1. The CDR3 length is 14 residues. The J segment lost 7 bases and the V segment lost 5 bases, leaving 9 bases of the junction unmatched. CDR1 and CDR2 (germline): MNHGY, SVAAGI. This chain's CDR3 is CASSRHRGRFGYTF. The CDR3 coding sequence is TGTGCCAGCAGTCGACACAGGGGGAGGTTTGGCTACACCTTC.

The gene calls are TRBV19 and TRBJ2-1, with TRBD2 matching over 9 bases. V lost 4 bases, J lost 12 bases, and 16 bases stayed unmatched. Per the germline V gene, CDR1 is LNHDA and CDR2 is SQIVND (reference sequence). The CDR3 extends over 16 amino acids. CDR3 nucleotide sequence: TGTGCCAGTAGTAGAGTAGCGGGGGCCTTCAATGTTGGGCAGTTCTTC. Amino acid sequence: CASSRVAGAFNVGQFF.